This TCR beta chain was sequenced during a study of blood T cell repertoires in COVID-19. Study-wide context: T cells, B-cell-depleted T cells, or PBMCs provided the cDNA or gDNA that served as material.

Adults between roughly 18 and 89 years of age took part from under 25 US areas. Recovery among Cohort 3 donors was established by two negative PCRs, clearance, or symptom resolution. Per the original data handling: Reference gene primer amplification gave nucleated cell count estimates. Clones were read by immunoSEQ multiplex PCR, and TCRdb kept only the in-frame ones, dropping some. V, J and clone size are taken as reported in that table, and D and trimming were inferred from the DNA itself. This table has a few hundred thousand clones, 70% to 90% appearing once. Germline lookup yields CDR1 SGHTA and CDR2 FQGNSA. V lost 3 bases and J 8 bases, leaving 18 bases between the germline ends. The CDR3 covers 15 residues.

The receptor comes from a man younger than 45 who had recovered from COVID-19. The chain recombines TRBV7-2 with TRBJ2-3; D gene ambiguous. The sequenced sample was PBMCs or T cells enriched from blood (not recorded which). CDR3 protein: CASSFLSGRSGTQYF. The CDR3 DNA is TGTGCCAGCAGCTTCCTCTCCGGCAGGTCAGGTACGCAGTATTTT.